This T cell receptor beta chain derives from a study of post-analysis software for immune sequencing data. Points from the study as a whole: TRBV segments more frequent in patients than in controls numbered a few and included TRBV5-6, TRBV5-1 and TRBV20-1.

V was pared by 6 bases and J by 6 bases, with 4 bases of the junction left unmatched. CDR1 and CDR2 from the germline V gene are MNHEY and SVGAGI. This CDR3 contains 12 residues. This clonotype was detected many times. As yet, its antigen is unknown. Unique molecular identifiers were built into the TCR beta cDNA libraries. From the PCR reads, TCRdb called clonotypes with MiXCR, one entry per CDR3 protein. The repertoire holds roughly 600,000 distinct CDR3 sequences, with roughly two fifths as singletons. Specimen: blood. The rearrangement uses TRBV6-5 and TRBJ2-7; 8 bases fit TRBD1. The TCR was taken from a girl between 10 and 17 years old with multiple sclerosis. DNA of the CDR3: TGTGCCAGCAGCCGGACAGGGATCGAGCAGTACTTC. Its protein product is CASSRTGIEQYF.